The T cell receptor beta chain described here comes from a study of identical twins. This clonotype has just a few counts. Its specificity is not known. This may be a read error, as it is one base from a much larger clone. Using its own MiXCR run on the 5' RACE reads, TCRdb lists one record per CDR3 protein. Among 210,000 or so distinct CDR3 sequences listed, 15% were seen once. Germline loops: CDR1 SEHNR, CDR2 FQNEAQ (reference sequence). The CDR3 sequence is 16 residues long. The J segment lost 0 bases and the V segment lost 3 bases, leaving 8 bases of the junction unmatched. General study results and limits: The authors noted that invariant MAIT and iNKT cells could partly confound zero-insertion analyses.

These same records also appear under a second study, on T cells expressing NK-cell markers. Per that paper: For a few donors, these clonotypes were likewise the leading ones in the CD3+CD56-NKG2C+ fraction.

V is TRBV7-9 and J is TRBJ2-7; 7 bases line up with TRBD2. The sample taken for sequencing was CD8+ T cells sorted from blood. This receptor was taken from a woman aged 18-29 years in good health. In nucleotides, the CDR3 is TGTGCCAGCAGCTTTCTCGGGGAGGGAGACTCCTACGAGCAGTACTTC. This gives the protein CASSFLGEGDSYEQYF.